Reported below is one T cell receptor beta chain. In the authors' methods: Estimation of nucleated cell counts was performed using reference gene primer amplification. The data were produced by immunoSEQ multiplex PCR, yet TCRdb's version contains in-frame clones alone and is incomplete. V, J and clone size are taken as reported in that table, and D and trimming were inferred from the DNA itself. The sample includes more than 95,000 clones, 70% to 90% of them seen just once. This specimen comes from a study of blood T cell repertoires in COVID-19. Across the study: From the United States, Italy and Spain came samples of acute and convalescent COVID-19. From T cells, B-cell-depleted T cells, or PBMCs came the material, which was cDNA or gDNA.

The CDR3 is 12 residues long. V was clipped by 0 bases and J by 5 bases, with 6 bases between them. The germline V gene has CDR1 SGHRS and CDR2 YFSETQ. Sequenced: peripheral blood. The receptor's source is an elderly woman with acute or convalescent COVID-19. This chain uses TRBV5-1 with TRBJ2-7; D remains ambiguous. The CDR3, as DNA: TGCGCCAGCAGCTTGGCTTCCCACGAGCAGTACTTC. It encodes CASSLASHEQYF.